This T cell receptor beta chain emerged from a study of post-analysis software for immune sequencing data. Study at large: There were relapsing-remitting, secondary progressive and progressive-relapsing multiple sclerosis among the disease courses included.

The authors incorporated unique molecular identifiers into the TCR beta cDNA libraries. Approximately 0.5 million cDNA molecules were recovered from an input of roughly 0.95 to 10 million T cells. TCRdb used MiXCR to reprocess the PCR reads, holding one entry per CDR3 protein. The table has approximately 360,000 distinct CDR3 sequences, less than 40% seen once; the top ten hold roughly an eighth. This clonotype has only a few counts. Antigen: not known. Study-level points and caveats: The five TRBV segments detected at higher frequency in patients than in controls included TRBV5-6, TRBV5-1 and TRBV20-1. Batch-matched samples strongly co-clustered by F measure.

With 5 bases clipped from V and 0 bases from J, the junction kept 6 bases outside the gene matches. Germline CDR1 reads SGHVS; CDR2 reads FQNEAQ. The CDR3 length is 16 residues. The receptor was isolated from a girl under 18 with multiple sclerosis. The chain is built from TRBV7-8 and TRBJ2-4; TRBD1 aligns across 8 bases. The sequenced sample was blood. The CDR3 DNA is TGTGCCAGCAGCCCCGGGACAGGCCTAGCCAAAAACATTCAGTACTTC. This sequence encodes CASSPGTGLAKNIQYF.